The entry below gives a single T cell receptor beta chain sequence along with its context. V lost 4 bases, J lost 11 bases, and 18 bases lay in between. The V gene's germline CDR1 is SGHDN and CDR2 FVKESK. CDR3 length: 13 amino acids. This specimen belongs to a study of T cells in localized non-small cell lung cancer. TCRdb's copy holds only in-frame clones and misses some; the assay was immunoSEQ multiplex PCR. This sample has about 4,600 clones, with roughly 30% found just once. The sample consisted of lung tumor tissue, taken before any cancer treatment. The chain is built from TRBV14 and TRBJ2-7; D gene unclear. The receptor was derived from a man between 40 and 69 years old with stage III squamous cell lung carcinoma. The CDR3 DNA follows: TGTGCCAGCAGCCTCGGTACGGCTACGATGAAGTACTTC. Translated: CASSLGTATMKYF.